These T cell receptor beta chains were read from a single sample in a study of T cells expressing NK-cell markers. TCRdb reanalyzed the 5' RACE reads and collapses them to one entry per CDR3 protein, without DNA. The sample spans 550,000 to 600,000 distinct CDR3 sequences; the ten largest clones claim around 3.3%. The sample taken for sequencing was blood T cells: a sorted CD56 or NKG2C T cell subset, CD4+ or CD8+ T cells, or bulk PBMC T cells (not recorded which). The receptors originated from a man aged 18 to 35 in good health. Both conserved end residues are part of each CDR3.

J,V,CDR3
TRBJ2-7,TRBV20-1,CSARDLTTDYEQYF
TRBJ2-7,TRBV12-3/TRBV12-4,CASSQLAGKQYF
TRBJ2-3,TRBV20-1,CSARPGLAQSTDTQYF
TRBJ2-7,TRBV6-2/TRBV6-3,CANSQGSSYEQYF
TRBJ1-2,TRBV5-5,CASSLTGGGNGYTF
TRBJ2-1,TRBV6-2/TRBV6-3,CASARERPDEQFF
TRBJ2-1,TRBV6-2/TRBV6-3,CASSNRAKLVF
TRBJ2-1,TRBV24-1,CATSDSTSESSYNEQFF
TRBJ2-7,TRBV7-8,CASSLGRRSSYEQYF
TRBJ2-3,TRBV12-3/TRBV12-4,CASSPTGSSGIDTQYF
TRBJ2-1,TRBV20-1,CSARGFVYNEQFF
TRBJ1-5,TRBV6-5,CASSYSSGPQHF
TRBJ2-5,TRBV4-1,CASSHPTSGRETQYF
TRBJ2-1,TRBV5-6,CASHPQGPSYNEQFF
TRBJ1-3,TRBV27,CASSRGGYGNTIYF
TRBJ1-3,TRBV12-3/TRBV12-4,CASSSQGLGNTIYF
TRBJ1-6,TRBV13,CASSDGAHSPLHF
TRBJ2-4,TRBV5-5,CASSLPPGAKNIQYF
TRBJ2-1,TRBV5-6,CASSLRSASYNEQFF
TRBJ2-3,TRBV12-3/TRBV12-4,CASTHSPGTSGSSTDTQYF
TRBJ2-3,TRBV7-8,CASKTPAPSTDTQYF
TRBJ1-1,TRBV29-1,CSATAYSRGTEAFF
TRBJ2-5,TRBV5-5,CASKIPRTEETQYF
TRBJ2-7,TRBV12-3/TRBV12-4,CASIRADRLYSYEQYF
TRBJ2-3,TRBV9,CASSVDRGRLTDTQYF
TRBJ2-1,TRBV5-1,CASSASGSRNNEQFF
TRBJ2-4,TRBV7-8,CASSLDSLPGGATKNIQYF
TRBJ2-5,TRBV7-2,CASSRARAVETQYF
TRBJ2-3,TRBV14,CASSRYGGETQYF